The rows below give T cell receptor beta chains drawn from one sample of a study of blood T cell repertoires in COVID-19. The protocol was immunoSEQ multiplex PCR, while the TCRdb copy is restricted to in-frame clones and leaves out a portion. The repertoire holds around 15,000 clones, roughly 89% seen once, with over 2% in the top ten. The source material was peripheral blood. These receptors originate from a woman in her 70s in a cohort sampled during active or convalescent COVID-19. CDR3s leave out the opening cysteine and the closing phenylalanine or tryptophan. Each record gives: V gene, J gene, CDR3 length, CDR3 protein.

v_call: TRBV6-5; j_call: TRBJ2-1; cdr3_length: 12; cdr3_aa: ASSSTSSYNEQF
v_call: TRBV11-2; j_call: TRBJ2-1; cdr3_length: 12; cdr3_aa: ASRPYAPASEQF
v_call: TRBV7-8; j_call: TRBJ2-7; cdr3_length: 14; cdr3_aa: ASILGSAGQAYEQY
v_call: TRBV7-2; j_call: TRBJ1-2; cdr3_length: 10; cdr3_aa: ASSLVGDGYT
v_call: TRBV11-2; j_call: TRBJ1-2; cdr3_length: 13; cdr3_aa: ASSPHGGSNYGYT
v_call: TRBV20-1; j_call: TRBJ1-2; cdr3_length: 11; cdr3_aa: SASSTGVGGYT
v_call: TRBV4-3; j_call: TRBJ2-7; cdr3_length: 15; cdr3_aa: ASSQDFDPGGRGEQY
v_call: TRBV7-8; j_call: TRBJ1-1; cdr3_length: 14; cdr3_aa: ASSLVGGAPFTEAF
v_call: TRBV2; j_call: TRBJ2-7; cdr3_length: 11; cdr3_aa: ASTVDSAYEQY
v_call: TRBV7-2; j_call: TRBJ1-2; cdr3_length: 13; cdr3_aa: ASSFPWDRTYGYT
v_call: TRBV6-2/TRBV6-3; j_call: TRBJ2-1; cdr3_length: 14; cdr3_aa: ASSYPLAGISYEQF
v_call: TRBV3-1/TRBV3-2; j_call: TRBJ1-2; cdr3_length: 13; cdr3_aa: ASSLGATTNYGYT
v_call: TRBV11-2; j_call: TRBJ2-1; cdr3_length: 14; cdr3_aa: ASSRTSGGRTDEQF
v_call: TRBV6-4; j_call: TRBJ2-3; cdr3_length: 12; cdr3_aa: ASRSGGSTDTQY
v_call: TRBV19; j_call: TRBJ1-2; cdr3_length: 13; cdr3_aa: ASTSDRGSDYGYT
v_call: TRBV6-5; j_call: TRBJ1-6; cdr3_length: 13; cdr3_aa: ASRSGSSYNSPLH
v_call: TRBV23-1; j_call: TRBJ1-1; cdr3_length: 14; cdr3_aa: ASSLPEDKENTEAF
v_call: TRBV2; j_call: TRBJ2-3; cdr3_length: 14; cdr3_aa: ASRAPNRGTTDTQY
v_call: TRBV7-2; j_call: TRBJ1-1; cdr3_length: 13; cdr3_aa: ASSLNGQGWTEAF
v_call: TRBV3-1/TRBV3-2; j_call: TRBJ1-4; cdr3_length: 12; cdr3_aa: ASSLSGSNEKLF
v_call: TRBV5-6; j_call: TRBJ2-2; cdr3_length: 10; cdr3_aa: ASARGTGELF
v_call: TRBV18; j_call: TRBJ2-1; cdr3_length: 14; cdr3_aa: ASSSTGTSGANEQF
v_call: TRBV19; j_call: TRBJ1-6; cdr3_length: 13; cdr3_aa: ASSARTGYNSPLH
v_call: TRBV20-1; j_call: TRBJ2-4; cdr3_length: 13; cdr3_aa: SASHRFLAKNIQY
v_call: TRBV5-5; j_call: TRBJ1-3; cdr3_length: 15; cdr3_aa: ASSLEFHSRPGNTIY
v_call: TRBV28; j_call: TRBJ1-5; cdr3_length: 12; cdr3_aa: ASSRGQANQPQH
v_call: TRBV2; j_call: TRBJ2-2; cdr3_length: 11; cdr3_aa: ASSQQGSGELF
v_call: TRBV7-9; j_call: TRBJ2-7; cdr3_length: 12; cdr3_aa: ASSLGPQPNEQY
v_call: TRBV12-3/TRBV12-4; j_call: TRBJ1-4; cdr3_length: 11; cdr3_aa: ASKGQAFEKLF
v_call: TRBV7-2; j_call: TRBJ2-7; cdr3_length: 15; cdr3_aa: ASSLEVIGQGSYEQY
v_call: TRBV24-1; j_call: TRBJ1-2; cdr3_length: 13; cdr3_aa: ATSDPGQGLGGYT
v_call: TRBV5-6; j_call: TRBJ1-2; cdr3_length: 13; cdr3_aa: ASSLRRRLNYGYT
v_call: TRBV6-2/TRBV6-3; j_call: TRBJ2-7; cdr3_length: 14; cdr3_aa: ASSPYSGAAVHEQY